The clone carrying this TCR beta chain was counted ten times or more. What it recognizes is unknown. These data come from a study of identical twins. The CDR3 loop spans 15 amino acids. Per germline, CDR1 DFQATT and CDR2 SNEGSKA (reference sequence). V was pared by 1 base and J by 4 bases, with 6 bases of the junction left unmatched. Healthy Caucasian individuals made up all the donors. TCRdb called the 5' RACE reads again in MiXCR, with one record for every CDR3 protein. The repertoire has under 250,000 distinct CDR3 sequences, around 8% of them found once; the top ten carry around 2.1%. Overall study findings and caveats: Fewer insertions were carried by abundant cord blood beta clonotypes, but none was seen in memory repertoires.

This sample was also put to use in a study of yellow fever vaccine responses in identical twins. As that study records: Twins reportedly showed a vaccine T cell response that seemed partly convergent and partly personalized.

The genes are TRBV20-1 and TRBJ2-7; 11 bases match TRBD2. This TCR was recovered from a woman under 30 in good health. Sequencing was carried out using memory (CD45RO+) T cells sorted from blood. CDR3 in amino acids: CSARGLGLAEYEQYF. The CDR3 DNA is TGCAGTGCTAGAGGTTTGGGACTAGCGGAATACGAGCAGTACTTC.